Detailed here is one T cell receptor beta chain. This entry belongs to a study of blood T cell repertoires in COVID-19. Libraries were prepared by immunoSEQ multiplex PCR; TCRdb keeps only in-frame clonotypes and omits some of them. The data hold 250,000 to 350,000 clones, with 80% to 95% observed a single time. The material sequenced was peripheral blood. The sequence was collected from a woman in her thirties with COVID-19, enrolled during active disease.

Here the CDR3 reads CASYRGTGANVLTF. DNA for the CDR3: TGTGCCAGCTATCGGGGGACTGGGGCCAACGTCCTGACTTTC. V gene TRBV13 combines with J gene TRBJ2-6, with D perhaps matching TRBD2 (6 bases). Germline V CDR1 and CDR2: PRHDT, FYEKMQ (reference sequence). The CDR3 is 14 residues long. The V and J ends lost 8 bases and 2 bases respectively, with 10 bases between them.